The clone carrying this TCR beta chain was detected once. What it binds is not known. At one end the junction does not follow the germline gene, possibly because of a read error. The CDR3 has 13 residues. The germline CDR1 and CDR2 sequences are ENHRY and SYGVKD. The record originates from a study of post-analysis software for immune sequencing data. Study findings and constraints: The study found TRBV5-6, TRBV5-1 and TRBV20-1 among 4 or 5 TRBV segments more frequent in patients than controls. The authors found that F measure strongly co-clustered same-batch samples.

Every TCR beta cDNA library bore unique molecular identifiers. One entry per CDR3 protein, called by TCRdb with MiXCR from the PCR reads. This table has more than 450,000 distinct CDR3 sequences, roughly 45% appearing once. What was sequenced was blood. The source of this sequence is a girl aged 10-17 years with multiple sclerosis. This chain connects TRBV10-3 to TRBJ2-7; 7 bases are shared with TRBD2. For the CDR3, the DNA is TGTACCATCCGTCGGCGGGAGCATGACGAGCAGTACTTC. Protein product: CTIRRREHDEQYF.